This T cell receptor beta chain emerged from a study of human T cells and chemical hapten exposure. Study observations and caveats: TCRs whose frequency exceeded 1 in 1000 remained the same following DPC sensitization. Controls formed significantly fewer large CDR3 similarity clusters than expanded TCRs did.

Library preparation tagged each individual cDNA molecule with a unique molecular identifier. Each CDR3 protein is one row after TCRdb ran MiXCR on the RACE reads. Of about 120,000 distinct CDR3 sequences listed, 12% are singletons. This sample's time point: patch test 1, 2 weeks after DPC sensitization. Treatment described: therapeutic diphenylcyclopropenone sensitization with weekly scalp DPC. This clonotype has at least ten counts. Its cognate antigen is unknown. The sample here was whole blood, taken in connection with sensitization to the hapten diphenylcyclopropenone (DPC). This TCR was sampled from a woman in her 50s with alopecia areata. Some clones in this sample may be carry-over from other donors' samples.

The CDR3 DNA follows: TGCGCCAGCAGCCAATCCCCGGGACTGGTGAACACCGGGGAGCTGTTTTTT. As protein: CASSQSPGLVNTGELFF. V gene TRBV4-1 combines with J gene TRBJ2-2, with D tentatively TRBD2 (6 bases). CDR3 length: 17 amino acids. Germline CDR1 is MGHRA and CDR2 is YSYEKL. V was shortened by 2 bases and J by 1 base, with 14 bases between the two germline ends.